This TCR beta chain stems from a study of control samples from healthy donors and cancer patients. Using immunoSEQ multiplex PCR, the repertoire was profiled, and TCRdb retains in-frame clones only, with some absent. This table holds approximately 100,000 clones, around nine tenths found once. After removal of 2 bases from V and 3 bases from J, the junction contained 8 bases not matched to a gene. This CDR3 is 16 amino acids long. Germline V CDR1 and CDR2: MDHEN, SYDVKM. This rearrangement joins TRBV28 to TRBJ2-7; the match to TRBD1 covers 9 bases. Sequencing was done on a sample of blood. This clonotype originated in a man in his thirties or forties in good health. The CDR3 spells CASSLPTGQGFYEQYF. The CDR3 nucleotides are TGTGCCAGCAGTTTACCCACGGGACAGGGCTTCTACGAGCAGTACTTC.